These T cell receptor beta chains were read from a single sample in a study of control samples from healthy donors and cancer patients. Repertoires were generated with immunoSEQ multiplex PCR, while TCRdb's copy carries only in-frame clones and drops some. Of more than 70,000 clones listed, around 92% are singletons. Sequenced: PBMCs. Source of these receptors: a man aged 60-69 years with lung cancer. Each CDR3 is given with its conserved first and last residue. A D gene is named only where the DNA matches it firmly. A clone size is listed for some rows: how often the clone was seen (once, few, many), or a class if it is expanded.

TRBJ2-1 | 15 | . | TRBV24-1 | . | CATNTGVGRYNEQFF | TGTGCCACCAATACGGGGGTGGGGAGGTACAATGAGCAGTTCTTC
TRBJ2-7 | 17 | few | TRBV1 | . | CTSSRGRQGPTSYEQYF | TGCACCAGCAGCCGAGGAAGGCAGGGTCCTACCTCCTACGAGCAGTACTTC
TRBJ2-3 | 14 | . | TRBV18 | . | CASSQLSGTDTQYF | TGTGCCAGCTCTCAGTTGTCAGGCACAGATACGCAGTATTTT
TRBJ2-4 | 17 | . | TRBV4-1 | . | CASSQPGQFLAKNIQYF | TGCGCCAGCAGCCAGCCCGGACAGTTTCTAGCCAAAAACATTCAGTACTTC
TRBJ2-1 | 15 | . | TRBV6-5 | TRBD1 | CASSHTGDNYNEQFF | TGTGCCAGCAGTCACACAGGGGACAACTACAATGAGCAGTTCTTC
TRBJ2-2 | 15 | . | TRBV24-1 | . | CATSDTGMGTGELFF | TGTGCCACCAGTGACACGGGGATGGGGACCGGGGAGCTGTTTTTT
TRBJ2-7 | 11 | . | TRBV29-1 | . | CSVVGGYEQYF | TGCAGCGTTGTGGGGGGATACGAGCAGTACTTC
TRBJ1-2 | 15 | . | TRBV23-1 | TRBD1 | CASSQWTGIGYGYTF | TGCGCCAGCAGTCAATGGACAGGGATTGGCTATGGCTACACCTTC
TRBJ2-4 | 14 | . | TRBV10-1 | . | CASSSPGPKNIQYF | TGCGCCAGCAGCAGCCCGGGACCCAAAAACATTCAGTACTTC
TRBJ1-5 | 15 | . | TRBV15 | . | CATSRDPRSNQPQHF | TGTGCCACCAGCAGAGATCCTAGAAGCAATCAGCCCCAGCATTTT
TRBJ2-7 | 13 | once | TRBV6-6 | TRBD1 | CASEGQGGYEQYF | TGTGCCAGCGAGGGACAGGGAGGCTACGAGCAGTACTTC
TRBJ1-5 | 13 | few | TRBV12-3/TRBV12-4 | TRBD1 | CASSGTGGQPQHF | TGTGCCAGCAGCGGGACAGGGGGTCAGCCCCAGCATTTT
TRBJ2-5 | 14 | . | TRBV11-3 | . | CASSSRQDRETQYF | TGTGCCAGCAGCTCCCGACAGGATCGGGAGACCCAGTACTTC
TRBJ2-3 | 16 | few | TRBV7-7 | TRBD2 | CASSLGLAGGPDTQYF | TGTGCCAGCAGCCTCGGACTAGCGGGGGGGCCGGATACGCAGTATTTT
TRBJ1-6 | 15 | . | TRBV18 | . | CASSPPGTANSPLHF | TGTGCCAGCTCACCACCCGGGACCGCGAATTCACCCCTCCACTTT
TRBJ2-1 | 14 | . | TRBV4-1 | . | CASSQVKTVNEQFF | TGCGCCAGCAGCCAAGTCAAGACCGTAAATGAGCAGTTCTTC
TRBJ1-3 | 13 | . | TRBV4-1 | . | CASSPGQGNTIYF | TGCGCCAGCAGCCCCGGACAGGGAAACACCATATATTTT
TRBJ1-2 | 17 | . | TRBV10-3 | TRBD1 | CAISEPNLTGALYGYTF | TGTGCCATCAGTGAGCCCAACCTAACAGGGGCGTTATATGGCTACACCTTC
TRBJ1-6 | 18 | . | TRBV5-4 | . | CASSLQGLSSSYNSPLHF | TGTGCCAGCAGCCTGCAGGGCCTCTCGAGCTCCTATAATTCACCCCTCCACTTT
TRBJ2-2 | 15 | once | TRBV7-2 | . | CASSFKIGGTGELFF | TGTGCCAGCAGCTTTAAGATAGGGGGAACCGGGGAGCTGTTTTTT
TRBJ2-1 | 16 | . | TRBV6-2/TRBV6-3 | TRBD2 | CASSYALGGGNNEQFF | TGTGCCAGCAGTTACGCCTTGGGCGGGGGAAACAATGAGCAGTTCTTC
TRBJ1-2 | 12 | . | TRBV6-5 | . | CASSKQAYGYTF | TGTGCCAGCAGTAAACAGGCCTATGGCTACACCTTC
TRBJ1-1 | 15 | . | TRBV5-1 | . | CASSLDGQGNTEAFF | TGCGCCAGCAGCTTGGACGGCCAAGGGAACACTGAAGCTTTCTTT
TRBJ1-4 | 21 | . | TRBV5-1 | . | CASSRSRPKVGRVDRNEKLFF | TGCGCCAGCAGCCGTTCACGCCCGAAGGTGGGGAGGGTCGATCGAAATGAAAAACTGTTTTTT
TRBJ2-1 | 14 | . | TRBV30 | . | CAWSMGHGSHEQFF | TGTGCCTGGAGTATGGGACACGGTTCCCATGAGCAGTTCTTC
TRBJ1-4 | 14 | . | TRBV5-1 | . | CASSRSTGGEKLFF | TGCGCCAGCAGTAGATCCACAGGAGGCGAAAAACTGTTTTTT
TRBJ2-1 | 16 | . | TRBV7-6 | TRBD2 | CASRRTSGDRYNEQFF | TGTGCCAGCAGAAGGACTAGCGGGGACCGTTACAATGAGCAGTTCTTC
TRBJ1-3 | 11 | . | TRBV7-2 | . | CASSLQNTIYF | TGTGCCAGCAGCTTACAAAACACCATATATTTT
TRBJ1-5 | 13 | . | TRBV2 | . | CASSVGGDQPQHF | TGTGCCAGCAGTGTGGGGGGGGACCAGCCCCAGCATTTT
TRBJ1-1 | 14 | . | TRBV2 | . | CASVIDGPADKAFF | TGTGCCAGTGTTATCGACGGGCCCGCTGACAAGGCTTTCTTT
TRBJ2-2 | 15 | . | TRBV24-1 | TRBD2 | CATSTKRGGPGELFF | TGTGCCACCAGTACGAAGCGGGGGGGCCCCGGGGAGCTGTTTTTT
TRBJ2-2 | 16 | . | TRBV4-2 | TRBD2 | CASSHNGGLNTGELFF | TGTGCCAGCAGCCATAACGGGGGGTTGAACACCGGGGAGCTGTTTTTT
TRBJ1-3 | 14 | . | TRBV9 | TRBD1 | CASSAQGVGNTIYF | TGTGCCAGCAGCGCACAGGGGGTTGGAAACACCATATATTTT
TRBJ2-6 | 13 | . | TRBV19 | TRBD1 | CASSMGQVNVLTF | TGTGCCAGTAGTATGGGACAGGTGAACGTCCTGACTTTC
TRBJ1-6 | 17 | . | TRBV9 | . | CASSVAAVSSYNSPLHF | TGTGCCAGCAGCGTAGCGGCTGTAAGCTCCTATAATTCACCCCTCCACTTT
TRBJ2-3 | 14 | . | TRBV6-1 | . | CASSEQDSTDTQYF | TGTGCCAGCAGTGAACAGGACAGCACAGATACGCAGTATTTT
TRBJ2-1 | 14 | . | TRBV11-3 | . | CASSRTLGENEQFF | TGTGCCAGCAGCCGTACGCTGGGCGAGAATGAGCAGTTCTTC
TRBJ1-6 | 15 | . | TRBV30 | TRBD1 | CAWSKGTGDNSPLHF | TGTGCCTGGAGCAAAGGGACAGGCGATAATTCACCCCTCCACTTT
TRBJ2-3 | 14 | . | TRBV4-1 | . | CASSQGTLRNTQYF | TGCGCCAGCAGCCAGGGGACACTGAGGAATACGCAGTATTTT
TRBJ2-5 | 16 | . | TRBV15 | . | CATSRQQGGYQETQYF | TGTGCCACCAGCAGACAACAGGGGGGGTACCAAGAGACCCAGTACTTC
TRBJ1-1 | 14 | . | TRBV5-6 | . | CASSFADRNTEAFF | TGTGCCAGCAGCTTCGCTGACAGGAACACTGAAGCTTTCTTT
TRBJ1-4 | 11 | . | TRBV6-5 | . | CASTRNEKLFF | TGTGCCAGCACTCGAAATGAAAAACTGTTTTTT
TRBJ1-2 | 14 | . | TRBV6-5 | TRBD1 | CASSLLSGGSGYTF | TGTGCCAGCAGCCTTCTCTCAGGGGGCTCTGGCTACACCTTC
TRBJ1-1 | 15 | . | TRBV2 | TRBD1 | CASRDGQGGFTEAFF | TGTGCCAGCAGGGACGGACAGGGGGGTTTCACTGAAGCTTTCTTT
TRBJ1-2 | 12 | . | TRBV10-2 | . | CASSVGGEGYTF | TGCGCCAGCAGTGTGGGTGGGGAAGGCTACACCTTC
TRBJ1-2 | 13 | . | TRBV7-3 | . | CASSLTGSDGYTF | TGTGCCAGCAGCTTAACTGGTTCGGATGGCTACACCTTC
TRBJ2-4 | 16 | . | TRBV5-5 | TRBD1 | CASSLFWTGRENIQYF | TGTGCCAGCAGCTTGTTTTGGACAGGGAGAGAAAACATTCAGTACTTC
TRBJ2-5 | 14 | . | TRBV19 | TRBD1 | CASSRQGREETQYF | TGTGCCAGTAGTAGACAGGGAAGGGAGGAGACCCAGTACTTC
TRBJ2-1 | 15 | . | TRBV5-5 | . | CASSPDLTPYNEQFF | TGTGCCAGCAGCCCCGACCTTACTCCCTACAATGAGCAGTTCTTC
TRBJ2-5 | 16 | . | TRBV30 | TRBD2 | CACPAKSGARQETQYF | TGTGCCTGTCCCGCTAAGAGCGGGGCCCGCCAAGAGACCCAGTACTTC
TRBJ1-4 | 16 | . | TRBV5-4 | TRBD1 | CASSSRTGGYKEKLFF | TGTGCCAGCAGCTCAAGGACAGGGGGCTATAAGGAAAAACTGTTTTTT